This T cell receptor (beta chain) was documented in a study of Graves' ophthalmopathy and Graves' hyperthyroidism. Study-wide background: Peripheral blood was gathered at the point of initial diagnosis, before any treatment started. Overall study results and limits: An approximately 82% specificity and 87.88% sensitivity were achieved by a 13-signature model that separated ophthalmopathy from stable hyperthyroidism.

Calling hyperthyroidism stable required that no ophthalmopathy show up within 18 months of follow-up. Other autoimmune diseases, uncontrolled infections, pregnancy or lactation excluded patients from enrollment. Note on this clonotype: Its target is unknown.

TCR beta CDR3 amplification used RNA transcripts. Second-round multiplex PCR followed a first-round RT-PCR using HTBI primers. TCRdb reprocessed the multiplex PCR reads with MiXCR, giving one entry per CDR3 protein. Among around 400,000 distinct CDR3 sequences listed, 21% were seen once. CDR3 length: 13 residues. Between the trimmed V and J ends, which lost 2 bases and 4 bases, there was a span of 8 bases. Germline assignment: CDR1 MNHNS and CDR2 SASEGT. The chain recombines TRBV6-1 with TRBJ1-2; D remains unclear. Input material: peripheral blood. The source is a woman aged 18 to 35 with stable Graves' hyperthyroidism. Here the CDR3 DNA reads TGTGCCAGCAGTGAACTGAATTCCTATGGCTACACCTTC. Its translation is CASSELNSYGYTF.